The 3 T cell receptor beta chains in this list originate from one sample, sequenced in a study of long-term antiretroviral therapy in people with HIV. The run of the v3.0 immunoSEQ assay was at survey level. Generated by immunoSEQ multiplex PCR, the TCRdb table keeps only in-frame clones and is missing some. The table includes around 21,000 clones, about 76% detected once. Source: unsorted PBMCs, taken 0.1 years before starting antiretroviral therapy. These receptors were obtained from a man between 35 and 55 years old with HIV.

The chain combines TRBV6-5 with TRBJ2-5; D is possibly TRBD1 (5 bases). Germline V gives CDR1 MNHEY, CDR2 SVGAGI. Trimming took 6 bases from V and 5 from J, leaving 10 bases between them. This CDR3 is 12 amino acids long. CDR3 coding DNA: TGTGCCAGCAGAGGGGCAGGGGAGACCCAGTACTTC. It yields the protein CASRGAGETQYF.

The chain has TRBV29-1 and TRBJ2-2; D uncertain. The V gene lost 1 base and the J gene lost 0 bases, with 6 bases spanning the gap. The V gene's germline CDR1 is SQVTM and CDR2 ANQGSEA. The CDR3 sequence is 14 residues long. The chain's CDR3 is CSVEGRTNTGELFF. The CDR3 region has the DNA TGCAGCGTTGAAGGGCGGACGAACACCGGGGAGCTGTTTTTT.

The chain has TRBV18 and TRBJ1-1, with no clear D. V lost 4 bases to trimming and J lost 11 bases, with 11 bases between them. Germline lookup yields CDR1 KGHSH and CDR2 LQKENI. This CDR3 comprises 11 residues. CDR3 bases: TGTGCCAGCTCACGTACAAATTGGGCTTTCTTT. Protein product: CASSRTNWAFF.